The clone carrying this TCR beta chain appeared once. The sample originates from a study of blood T cell repertoires in COVID-19. As for the study in general: Specimens from acute and convalescent COVID-19 originated in the United States, Italy and Spain. T cells, B-cell-depleted T cells, or PBMCs provided the cDNA or gDNA that served as material.

Methods used by the authors: Nucleated cell number was recorded as an estimate derived from reference gene primer amplification. Libraries were prepared by immunoSEQ multiplex PCR; TCRdb keeps only in-frame clonotypes and omits some of them. That table is the source of V, J and clone size, and D and trimming were worked out from the DNA. The sample holds fewer than 50,000 clones; about 85% are singletons and the top ten take 30% to 35%. Germline V gene data show CDR1 as MNHEY and CDR2 as SMNVEV (reference sequence). The CDR3 extends over 15 amino acids. The trim removed 3 bases at V and 5 bases at J, leaving 7 bases unmatched.

Sequences were obtained from peripheral blood. This clonotype was sampled from an elderly woman with acute or convalescent COVID-19. The chain couples TRBV27 to TRBJ1-5; 7 bases are shared with TRBD1. DNA for the CDR3: TGTGCCAGCAGTTTGGCAGGGGGGCTTCATCAGCCCCAGCATTTT. Translation gives CASSLAGGLHQPQHF.